The next 4 T cell receptor beta chains were all read from a single sample in a study of CD8 T cells in ankylosing spondylitis. Each CDR3 protein gets one entry after TCRdb re-called the 5' RACE reads with MiXCR. The sample has about 25,000 distinct CDR3 sequences, around 2.5% seen once; the top ten hold 6.5% to 9.5%. Sample: blood, either unsorted or a sorted T cell fraction (not recorded which). The source of these receptors is a female donor with ankylosing spondylitis or in good health (not recorded which).

Turning to this clonotype: This may arise from a read error, as a much more abundant clone is one base away. The chain has TRBV9 and TRBJ1-1, with D unresolved. Germline V lookup: CDR1 SGDLS, CDR2 YYNGEE. This CDR3 comprises 13 residues. CDR3 DNA sequence: TGTGCCAGCAGCGTAGGAGGATTCGCTGAAGTTTTCTTT. This gives the protein CASSVGGFAEVFF.

This clonotype was seen a handful of times. This chain joins TRBV9 and TRBJ1-3, with 7 bases matching TRBD1. V shed 4 bases, J shed 3 bases, and the junction held 10 bases outside the gene matches. CDR3 length: 16 residues. CDR1 and CDR2 from the germline V gene are SGDLS and YYNGEE. CDR3 nucleotide sequence: TGTGCCAGCAGCCCCCGTTCCGGGACAGTTGGAAACACCATATATTTT. Protein product: CASSPRSGTVGNTIYF.

This clonotype was recorded many times. The chain couples TRBV9 to TRBJ1-5, with 7 bases matching TRBD1. The CDR3 is made up of 15 amino acids. Unmatched junction bases numbered 3, after V lost 0 bases and J lost 3 bases. Germline lookup yields CDR1 SGDLS and CDR2 YYNGEE. CDR3 region: CASSVEGGPNQPQHF. The CDR3 nucleotides read TGTGCCAGCAGCGTAGAAGGGGGCCCCAATCAGCCCCAGCATTTT.

There are many counts of this clonotype. The CDR3 reads CASSTQGDNRVTGELFF. CDR3 DNA: TGTGCCAGCAGCACCCAAGGGGATAACAGGGTCACCGGGGAGCTGTTTTTT. V gene TRBV9 combines with J gene TRBJ2-2; possibly TRBD1 for D (6 bases). This CDR3 has 17 residues. CDR1 is SGDLS, CDR2 YYNGEE, per germline. V shed 4 bases and J shed 4 bases, with 20 bases lying between them.